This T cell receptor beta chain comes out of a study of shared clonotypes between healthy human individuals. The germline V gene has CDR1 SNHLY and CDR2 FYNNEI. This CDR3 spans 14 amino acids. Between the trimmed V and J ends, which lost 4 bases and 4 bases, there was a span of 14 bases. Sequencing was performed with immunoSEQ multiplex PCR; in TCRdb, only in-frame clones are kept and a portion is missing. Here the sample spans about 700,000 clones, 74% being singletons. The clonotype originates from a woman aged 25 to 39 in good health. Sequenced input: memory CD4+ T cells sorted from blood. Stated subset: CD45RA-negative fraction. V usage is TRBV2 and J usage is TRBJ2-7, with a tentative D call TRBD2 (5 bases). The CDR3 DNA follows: TGTGCCAGCAGTGTGGAGCGGCACTCATACGAGCAGTACTTC. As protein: CASSVERHSYEQYF.